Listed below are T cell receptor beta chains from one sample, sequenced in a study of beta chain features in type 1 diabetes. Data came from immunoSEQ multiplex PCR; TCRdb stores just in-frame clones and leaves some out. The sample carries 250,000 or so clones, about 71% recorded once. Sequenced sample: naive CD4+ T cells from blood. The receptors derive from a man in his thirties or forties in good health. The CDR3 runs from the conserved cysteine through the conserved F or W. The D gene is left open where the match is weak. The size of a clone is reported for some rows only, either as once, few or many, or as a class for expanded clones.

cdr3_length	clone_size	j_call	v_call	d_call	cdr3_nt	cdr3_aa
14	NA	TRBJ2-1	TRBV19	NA	TGTGCCAGTAGTATTAGCCATACCTACAATGAGCAGTTCTTC	CASSISHTYNEQFF
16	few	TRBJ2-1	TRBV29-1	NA	TGCAGCGTTGAACTCCCGAGGTTAGAGTCCTACAATGAGCAGTTCTTC	CSVELPRLESYNEQFF
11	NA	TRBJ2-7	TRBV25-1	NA	TGTGCCAGCAAAATAGGGGACGAGCAGTACTTC	CASKIGDEQYF
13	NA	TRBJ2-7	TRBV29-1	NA	TGCAGCGGGAGGTTTAGCGGCTCCTACGAGCAGTACTTC	CSGRFSGSYEQYF
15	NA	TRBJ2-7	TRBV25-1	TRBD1	TGTGCCAGCAGTGACTCGGGACAGGGCGACTACGAGCAGTACTTC	CASSDSGQGDYEQYF
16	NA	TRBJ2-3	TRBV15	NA	TGTGCCACCAGCAGAGATCTGGCTAGCAGGACAGATACGCAGTATTTT	CATSRDLASRTDTQYF
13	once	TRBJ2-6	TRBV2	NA	TGTGCCAGCAAGGAGGCCGGGGCCAACGTCCTGACTTTC	CASKEAGANVLTF
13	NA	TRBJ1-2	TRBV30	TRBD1	TGTGCCTGGATCACAGGGGGCGACTATGGCTACACCTTC	CAWITGGDYGYTF
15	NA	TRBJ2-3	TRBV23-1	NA	TGCGCCAGCAGTAATAAGCCTGGTGGGTCAGATACGCAGTATTTT	CASSNKPGGSDTQYF
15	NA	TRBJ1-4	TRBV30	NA	TGTGCCTGGAGTCCCCGATGGGCAGCTAATGAAAAACTGTTTTTT	CAWSPRWAANEKLFF
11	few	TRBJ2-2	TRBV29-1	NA	TGCAGCGTTAAACTCACCGGGGAGCTGTTTTTT	CSVKLTGELFF
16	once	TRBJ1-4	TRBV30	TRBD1	TGTGCCTGGAGTGTCCTCCACACCGGGACAGTGAGACAACTGTTTTTT	CAWSVLHTGTVRQLFF
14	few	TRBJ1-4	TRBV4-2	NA	TGTGCCAGCAGCCAACCAGGGGACCGGGAAAAACTGTTTTTT	CASSQPGDREKLFF
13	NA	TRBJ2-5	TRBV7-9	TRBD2	TGTGCCAGCTCCTCGACCGGGGGGGAGACCCAGTACTTC	CASSSTGGETQYF
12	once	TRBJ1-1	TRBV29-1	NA	TGCAGCGTTGTCGCCCCGAACACTGAAGCTTTCTTT	CSVVAPNTEAFF
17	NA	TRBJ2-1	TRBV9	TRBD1	TGTGCCAGCAGCGCAAACCGGGACAGCGGCCCCTCGGGTGAGCAGTTCTTC	CASSANRDSGPSGEQFF
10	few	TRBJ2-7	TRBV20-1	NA	TGCAGTGCTCCTTATTACGAGCAGTACTTC	CSAPYYEQYF
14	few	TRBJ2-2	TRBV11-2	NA	TGTGCCAGCAGCCCGGACAGGAACACCGGGGAGCTGTTTTTT	CASSPDRNTGELFF
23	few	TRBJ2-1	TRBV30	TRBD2	TGTGCCTGGAGTTCTGCCGTGAGGCTAGCGGGGGGCCAACACTCCTTCTCCTACAATGAGCAGTTCTTC	CAWSSAVRLAGGQHSFSYNEQFF
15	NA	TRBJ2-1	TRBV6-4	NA	TGTGCCAGCAGTGAGACACTCAATTACTACAATGAGCAGTTCTTC	CASSETLNYYNEQFF
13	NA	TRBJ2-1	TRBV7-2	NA	TGTGCCAGCAGCTTAGCCCCCCGAGCTGAGCAGTTCTTC	CASSLAPRAEQFF
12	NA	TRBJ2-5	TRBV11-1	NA	TGTGCCAGCAGTCGACTAGAAGAGACCCAGTACTTC	CASSRLEETQYF
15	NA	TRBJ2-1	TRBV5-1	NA	TGCGCCAGCACCGTTCACATTAGCTCCTACAATGAGCAGTTCTTC	CASTVHISSYNEQFF
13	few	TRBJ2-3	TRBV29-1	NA	TGCAGCGTCGTGGGCGGGAGCACAGATACGCAGTATTTT	CSVVGGSTDTQYF
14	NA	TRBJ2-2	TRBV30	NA	TGTGCCTCGATACGGCGGGGGAACACCGGGGAGCTGTTTTTT	CASIRRGNTGELFF
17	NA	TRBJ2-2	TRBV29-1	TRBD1	TGCAGCGTGCGACAGACCACAGGGGGCGCGTACACCGGGGAGCTGTTTTTT	CSVRQTTGGAYTGELFF
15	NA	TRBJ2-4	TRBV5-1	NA	TGCGCCAGCAGCTTGGCTGGGGTAGCCAAAAACATTCAGTACTTC	CASSLAGVAKNIQYF
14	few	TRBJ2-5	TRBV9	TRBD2	TGTGCCAGCAGCGTGGGGACTAACGAAGAGACCCAGTACTTC	CASSVGTNEETQYF
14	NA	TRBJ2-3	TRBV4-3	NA	TGCGCCAGCAGCCACCTACAGGATCCAGATACGCAGTATTTT	CASSHLQDPDTQYF
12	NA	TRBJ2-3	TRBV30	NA	TGTGCCTGGAGGAGGGGGACAGATACGCAGTATTTT	CAWRRGTDTQYF
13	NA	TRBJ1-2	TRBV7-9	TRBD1	TGTGCCAGCAGCCGGGACAGTAACTATGGCTACACCTTC	CASSRDSNYGYTF
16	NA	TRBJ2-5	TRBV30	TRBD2	TGTGCCTGGAGTGAACCGCTAGCGGGGGGGCGGGAGACCCAGTACTTC	CAWSEPLAGGRETQYF
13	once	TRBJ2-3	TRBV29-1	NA	TGCAGCGTTGAGATGGGGGCAACAGATACGCAGTATTTT	CSVEMGATDTQYF
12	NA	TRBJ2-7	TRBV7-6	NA	TGTGCCAGCAGCTTAGTAGCTGGCGAGCAGTACTTC	CASSLVAGEQYF
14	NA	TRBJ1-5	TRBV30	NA	TGTGCCTGGAGTGCAGGGACGCGCGGGGGGCCCCAGCATTTT	CAWSAGTRGGPQHF
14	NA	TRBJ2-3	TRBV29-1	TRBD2	TGCAGCGTTGATGGGTCTAGCGGCCAAGATACGCAGTATTTT	CSVDGSSGQDTQYF
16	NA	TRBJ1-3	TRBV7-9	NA	TGTGCCAGCAGCCCCTTTCGAGGGGACTCTGGAAACACCATATATTTT	CASSPFRGDSGNTIYF
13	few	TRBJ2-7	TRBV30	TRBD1	TGTGCCGGATTCGGGACAGGTACCTACGAGCAGTACTTC	CAGFGTGTYEQYF
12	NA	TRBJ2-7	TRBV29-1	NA	TGCAGCGTTGAAGATCTTAAGAGCCGGCGGTACTTC	CSVEDLKSRRYF
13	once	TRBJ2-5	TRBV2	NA	TGTGCCAGCAGTGCTGAAGGCGGGGAGACCCAGTACTTC	CASSAEGGETQYF
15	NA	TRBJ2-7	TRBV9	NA	TGTGCCAGCAGCCTCAATGGGGGGAGCTCCTACGAGCAGTACTTC	CASSLNGGSSYEQYF
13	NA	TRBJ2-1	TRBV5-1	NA	TGCGCCAGCAACGGGGACACCTACAATGAGCAGTTCTTC	CASNGDTYNEQFF
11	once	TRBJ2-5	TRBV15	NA	TGTGCCACCAGCATGGAAGAGACCCAGTACTTC	CATSMEETQYF
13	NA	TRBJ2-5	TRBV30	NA	TGTGCCTGGAGTGTAATAGCGGCGGAGACCCAGTACTTC	CAWSVIAAETQYF
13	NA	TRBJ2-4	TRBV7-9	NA	TGTGCCAGCAGACCCCGGAGGGGAAACATTCAGTACTTC	CASRPRRGNIQYF
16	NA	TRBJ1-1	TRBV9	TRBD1	TGTGCCAGCAGCCGACAGGGGGCCGGGTGGGACACTGAAGCTTTCTTT	CASSRQGAGWDTEAFF
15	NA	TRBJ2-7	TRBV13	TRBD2	TGTGCCAGCAGCTTACTTGCGGGAGGGTCCTACGAGCAGTACTTC	CASSLLAGGSYEQYF
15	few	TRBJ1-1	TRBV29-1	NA	TGCAGCGTTGAATCTCTATTAAGACGGAACACTGAAGCTTTCTTT	CSVESLLRRNTEAFF
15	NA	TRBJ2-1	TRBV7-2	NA	TGTGCCAGCAGCTTAGAGACTAGTAGAATCCATGAGCAGTTCTTC	CASSLETSRIHEQFF